This entry describes one TCR beta chain. The sample belongs to a study of T cell changes during pregnancy in multiple sclerosis. The table came from immunoSEQ multiplex PCR; TCRdb's copy has only in-frame clones and leaves some out. Of about 40,000 clones detected, 92% appear once; the ten largest clones hold over 10%. Germline V gives CDR1 ENHRY, CDR2 SYGVKD. The CDR3 is 14 amino acids. The trim removed 0 bases at V and 3 bases at J, leaving 0 bases unmatched. The material was CD8+ T cells from peripheral blood mononuclear cells, obtained in the first trimester of pregnancy. This clonotype originated in a female donor with multiple sclerosis, enrolled in a pregnancy study. V is TRBV10-3 and J is TRBJ2-7, with 9 bases identical to TRBD1. The CDR3 DNA reads TGTGCCATCAGTGAGTCGGGACAGGGCTACGAGCAGTACTTC. Residues: CAISESGQGYEQYF.